Included here is one T cell receptor (beta chain) sequence, with context. Its cognate antigen is unknown. A quantitative 5'-RACE method, one with molecular barcodes, was used to make TCR beta libraries. TCRdb processed the 5' RACE reads anew with MiXCR; each CDR3 protein has one entry. The table has roughly 440,000 distinct CDR3 sequences, 17% seen once. The data were obtained in a study of CD8 T cells in ankylosing spondylitis. Study-wide findings and caveats: There was a TCR beta motif, made of 7 or 8 highly homologous variants, that appeared characteristic of ankylosing spondylitis blood. CD8+ by phenotype, disease-linked clones were relatively rare in peripheral blood. In ankylosing spondylitis patients, matched synovial fluid reportedly showed significant enrichment of disease-linked clones.

The specimen was blood, either unsorted or a sorted T cell fraction (not recorded which). The clonotype originates from a male donor with ankylosing spondylitis.

CDR3 bases: TGTGCCAGCCGCAGCCGGGGGGGCTCGGGCAATGAGCAGTTCTTC. It encodes CASRSRGGSGNEQFF. The chain joins TRBV5-5 to TRBJ2-1, with 8 bases fitting TRBD2. There are 15 residues in the CDR3. Losses at the gene ends were 7 bases for V and 6 bases for J; bases not matched to a gene: 12. From germline, CDR1 is SGHKS and CDR2 YYEKEE (reference sequence).